Listed below are T cell receptor beta chains from one sample, sequenced in a study of CXCR3-negative and CXCR3-positive naive CD8 T cells. TCRdb reanalyzed the 5' RACE reads, giving one entry per CDR3 protein sequence and no DNA. This repertoire includes 50,000 to 65,000 distinct CDR3 sequences. The sequenced sample was naive CXCR3- CD8+ T cells from blood. These TCRs come from a human donor in good health. Some clones in this sample may be carry-over from other donors' samples. CDR3s include the opening cysteine and the closing phenylalanine or tryptophan.

V gene	J gene	CDR3 protein
TRBV28	TRBJ2-2	CASSEEANTGELFF
TRBV20-1	TRBJ2-7	CSARGKRSPPYEQYF
TRBV29-1	TRBJ1-1	CSVYDTMNTEAFF
TRBV27	TRBJ1-4	CASSRGDGLNEKLFF
TRBV7-3	TRBJ2-1	CASSGIEETSYNEQFF
TRBV29-1	TRBJ1-4	CSPNQKQGKGEKLFF
TRBV19	TRBJ1-2	CASIGGDYGYTF
TRBV29-1	TRBJ2-1	CSVVETSGEDNEQFF
TRBV20-1	TRBJ1-1	CSARLSGTGISTEAFF
TRBV14	TRBJ2-7	CASSDPRGHYEQYF
TRBV3-1	TRBJ2-2	CASSQGDAGELFF
TRBV5-6	TRBJ2-1	CASSWGGYNEQFF
TRBV4-2	TRBJ1-1	CASSQENGGGLGTEAFF
TRBV20-1	TRBJ2-7	CSAREGLTYEQYF
TRBV7-8	TRBJ2-7	CASSPPADGAYEQYF
TRBV28	TRBJ2-3	CASSSRDYQGTDTQYF
TRBV28	TRBJ2-7	CASSLLAGGAGEQYF
TRBV28	TRBJ2-7	CASSLYQGAEQYF
TRBV5-1	TRBJ1-6	CASSLGVGERGSPLHF
TRBV15	TRBJ2-6	CATSPLSGANVLTF